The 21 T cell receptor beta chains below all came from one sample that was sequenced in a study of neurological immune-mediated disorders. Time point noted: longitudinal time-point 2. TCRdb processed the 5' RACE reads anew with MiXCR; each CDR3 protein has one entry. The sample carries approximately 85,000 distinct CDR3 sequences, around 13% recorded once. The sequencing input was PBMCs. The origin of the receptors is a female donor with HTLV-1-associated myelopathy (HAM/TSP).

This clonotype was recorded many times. CDR3 coding DNA: TGTGCCAGCAGGCGGGGGGTGGCAGGGGGCCTAGATACGCAGTATTTT. Its translation is CASRRGVAGGLDTQYF. The genes are TRBV12-3 or TRBV12-4 and TRBJ2-3; D possibly matches TRBD1 or TRBD2 (8 bases each). Trimming shortened V by 6 bases and J by 5 bases, and 21 bases separated the two germline ends. This CDR3 comprises 16 residues.

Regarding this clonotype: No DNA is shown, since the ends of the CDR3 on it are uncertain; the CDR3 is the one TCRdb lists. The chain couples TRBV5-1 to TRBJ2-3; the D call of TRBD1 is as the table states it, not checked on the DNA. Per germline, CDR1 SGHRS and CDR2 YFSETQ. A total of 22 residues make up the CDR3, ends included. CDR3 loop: CASSFYICSAPRGTGSTDTQYF.

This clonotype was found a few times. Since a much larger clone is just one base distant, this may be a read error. CDR3 nucleotide sequence: TGCGCCAGCAGCTTGACCAGAACAGGGGTACAAACCTACGAGCAGTACTTC. Translating gives CASSLTRTGVQTYEQYF. This chain uses TRBV5-1 with TRBJ2-7, with 7 bases aligning to TRBD1. Looked up from germline, CDR1 is SGHRS and CDR2 is YFSETQ. This CDR3 has 17 amino acids. The ends lost 1 base at V and 2 bases at J; junction bases unmatched: 12.

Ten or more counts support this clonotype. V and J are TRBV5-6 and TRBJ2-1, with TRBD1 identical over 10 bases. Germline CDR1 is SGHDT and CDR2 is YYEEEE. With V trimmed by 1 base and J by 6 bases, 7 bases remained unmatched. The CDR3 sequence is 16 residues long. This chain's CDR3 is CASSLRDRGPSNEQFF. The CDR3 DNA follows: TGTGCCAGCAGCTTGAGAGACAGGGGGCCCTCCAATGAGCAGTTCTTC.

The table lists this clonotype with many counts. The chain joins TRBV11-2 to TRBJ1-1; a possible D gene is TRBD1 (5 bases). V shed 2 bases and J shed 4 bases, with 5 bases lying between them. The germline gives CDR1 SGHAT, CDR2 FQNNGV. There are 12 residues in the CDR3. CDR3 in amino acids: CASSLQGTEAFF. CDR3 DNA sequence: TGTGCCAGCAGCTTACAGGGCACTGAAGCTTTCTTT. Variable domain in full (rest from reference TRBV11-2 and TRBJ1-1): EAGVAQSPRYKIIEKRQSVAFWCNPISGHATLYWYQQILGQGPKLLIQFQNNGVVDDSQLPKDRFSAERLKGVDSTLKIQPAKLEDSAVYLCASSLQGTEAFFGQGTRLTVV.

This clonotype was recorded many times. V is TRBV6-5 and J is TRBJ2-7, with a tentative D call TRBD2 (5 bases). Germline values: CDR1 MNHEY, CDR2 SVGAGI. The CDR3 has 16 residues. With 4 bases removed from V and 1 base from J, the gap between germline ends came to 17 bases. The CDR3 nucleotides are TGTGCCAGCAGTTCAAAGACCTTAAGAGGGTCCTACGAGCAGTACTTC. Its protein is CASSSKTLRGSYEQYF.

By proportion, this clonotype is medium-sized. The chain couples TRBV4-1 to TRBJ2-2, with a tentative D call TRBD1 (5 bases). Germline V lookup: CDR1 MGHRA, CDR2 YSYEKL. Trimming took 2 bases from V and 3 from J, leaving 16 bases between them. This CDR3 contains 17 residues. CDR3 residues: CASSQPGASAYTGELFF. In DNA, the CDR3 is TGCGCCAGCAGCCAACCTGGGGCGTCGGCCTACACCGGGGAGCTGTTTTTT.

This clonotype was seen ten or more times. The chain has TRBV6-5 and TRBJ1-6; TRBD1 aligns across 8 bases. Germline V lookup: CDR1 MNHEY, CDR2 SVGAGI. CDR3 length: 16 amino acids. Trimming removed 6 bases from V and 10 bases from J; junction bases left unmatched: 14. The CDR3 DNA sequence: TGTGCCAGCAGCCGCACCAGTCAGGGGGCGAACTCACCCCTCCACTTT. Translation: CASSRTSQGANSPLHF.

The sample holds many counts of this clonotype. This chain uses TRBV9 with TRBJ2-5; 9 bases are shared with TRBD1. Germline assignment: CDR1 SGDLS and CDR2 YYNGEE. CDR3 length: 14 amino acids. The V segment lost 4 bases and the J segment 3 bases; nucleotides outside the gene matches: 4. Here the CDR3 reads CASSPRTGEETQYF. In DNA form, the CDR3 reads TGTGCCAGCAGCCCCCGGACAGGGGAAGAGACCCAGTACTTC.

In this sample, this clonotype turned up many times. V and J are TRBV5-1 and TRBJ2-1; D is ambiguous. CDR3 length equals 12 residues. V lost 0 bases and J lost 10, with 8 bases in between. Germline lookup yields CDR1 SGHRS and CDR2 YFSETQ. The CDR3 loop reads CASSLELREQFF. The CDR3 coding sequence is TGCGCCAGCAGCTTGGAGTTGCGGGAGCAGTTCTTC.

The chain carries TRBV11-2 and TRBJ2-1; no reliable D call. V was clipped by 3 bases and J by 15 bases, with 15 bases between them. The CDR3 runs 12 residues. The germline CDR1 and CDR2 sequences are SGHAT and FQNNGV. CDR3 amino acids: CASSFRNAISFF. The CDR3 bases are TGTGCCAGCAGCTTCAGGAACGCCATCTCGTTCTTC.

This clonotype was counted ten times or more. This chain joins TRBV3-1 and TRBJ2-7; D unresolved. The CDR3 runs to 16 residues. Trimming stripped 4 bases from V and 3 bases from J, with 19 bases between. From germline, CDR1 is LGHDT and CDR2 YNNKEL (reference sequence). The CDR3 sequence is CASSPRRVRAYYEQYF. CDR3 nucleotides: TGTGCCAGCAGCCCCCGCCGGGTTAGGGCCTACTACGAGCAGTACTTC.

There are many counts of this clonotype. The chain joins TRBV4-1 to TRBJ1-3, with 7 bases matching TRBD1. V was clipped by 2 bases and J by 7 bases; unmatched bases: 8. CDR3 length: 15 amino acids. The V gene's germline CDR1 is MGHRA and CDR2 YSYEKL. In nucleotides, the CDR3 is TGCGCCAGCAGCCAACCCCGGGACAGTGGGAACACCATATATTTT. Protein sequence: CASSQPRDSGNTIYF.

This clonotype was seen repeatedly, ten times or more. The CDR3 sequence is CASSYGGSGNTIYF. The CDR3 nucleotides are TGTGCCAGCAGTTACGGGGGTTCTGGAAACACCATATATTTT. This sequence joins TRBV6-5 and TRBJ1-3; D might be TRBD1 (5 bases). This CDR3 is 14 amino acids long. Trimming removed 2 bases from V and 1 base from J, with 6 bases in between. Germline-derived CDR1 and CDR2 are MNHEY and SVGAGI.

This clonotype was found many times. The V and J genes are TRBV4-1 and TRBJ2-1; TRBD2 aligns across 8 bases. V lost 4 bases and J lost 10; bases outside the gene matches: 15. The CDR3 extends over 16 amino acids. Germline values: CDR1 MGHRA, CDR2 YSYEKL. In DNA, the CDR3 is TGCGCCAGCAGCCCCCTCCCTCGGGGGGGCTGGGGGGAGCAGTTCTTC. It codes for CASSPLPRGGWGEQFF.

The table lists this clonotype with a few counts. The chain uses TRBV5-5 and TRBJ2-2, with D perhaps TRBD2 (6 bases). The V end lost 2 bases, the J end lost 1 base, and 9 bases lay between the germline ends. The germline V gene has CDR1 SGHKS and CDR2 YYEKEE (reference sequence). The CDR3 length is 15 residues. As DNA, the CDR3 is TGTGCCAGCAGCTTACTCGGGGGGAACACCGGGGAGCTGTTTTTT. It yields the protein CASSLLGGNTGELFF.

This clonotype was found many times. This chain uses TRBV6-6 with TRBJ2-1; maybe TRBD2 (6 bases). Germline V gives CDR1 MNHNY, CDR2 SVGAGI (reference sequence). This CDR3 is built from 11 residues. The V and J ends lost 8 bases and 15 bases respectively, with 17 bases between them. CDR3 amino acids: CASQLGDSRFF. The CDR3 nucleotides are TGTGCCAGCCAGTTGGGGGACTCGCGGTTCTTC.

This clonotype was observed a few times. The CDR3 region has the DNA TGTGCCAGCAGTCAATCAGCGGGGGTGAGCGAGCAGTACTTC. Protein product: CASSQSAGVSEQYF. The chain uses TRBV6-5 and TRBJ2-7, with 8 bases that match TRBD2. CDR3 length equals 14 residues. V shed 5 bases, J shed 6 bases, and the junction held 9 bases outside the gene matches. Per germline, CDR1 MNHEY and CDR2 SVGAGI.

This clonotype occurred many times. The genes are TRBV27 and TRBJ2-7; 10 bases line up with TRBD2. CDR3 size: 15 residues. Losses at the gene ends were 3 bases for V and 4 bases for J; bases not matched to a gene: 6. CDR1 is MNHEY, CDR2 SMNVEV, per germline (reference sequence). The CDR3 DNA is TGTGCCAGCAGTTTGTCAGCGGGGGGGCCTTACGAGCAGTACTTC. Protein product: CASSLSAGGPYEQYF.

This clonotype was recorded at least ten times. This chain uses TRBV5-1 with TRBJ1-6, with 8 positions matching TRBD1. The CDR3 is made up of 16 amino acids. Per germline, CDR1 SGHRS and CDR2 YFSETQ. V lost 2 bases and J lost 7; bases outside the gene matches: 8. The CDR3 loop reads CASSLPDRGGNSPLHF. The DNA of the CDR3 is TGCGCCAGCAGCTTACCCGACAGGGGAGGCAATTCACCCCTCCACTTT. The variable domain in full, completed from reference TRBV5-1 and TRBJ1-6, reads KAGVTQTPRYLIKTRGQQVTLSCSPISGHRSVSWYQQTPGQGLQFLFEYFSETQRNKGNFPGRFSGRQFSNSRSEMNVSTLELGDSALYLCASSLPDRGGNSPLHFGNGTRLTVT.

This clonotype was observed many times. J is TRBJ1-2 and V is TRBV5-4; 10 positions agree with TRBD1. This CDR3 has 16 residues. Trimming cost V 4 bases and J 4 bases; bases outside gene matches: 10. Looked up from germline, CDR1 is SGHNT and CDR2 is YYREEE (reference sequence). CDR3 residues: CASSPPRTGGPYGYTF. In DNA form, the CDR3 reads TGTGCCAGCAGCCCACCTAGGACAGGGGGACCCTATGGCTACACCTTC.